This is a list of T cell receptor beta chains from one sample in a study of T cell changes during pregnancy in multiple sclerosis. The repertoire was sequenced with immunoSEQ multiplex PCR; TCRdb's copy has only in-frame clones and lacks some. The sample records about 69,000 clones, 85% to 95% being singletons. Sample: peripheral blood, taken in the third trimester of pregnancy. The origin of the receptors is a female donor in good health, enrolled as a control in a pregnancy study. CDR3s include the opening cysteine and the closing phenylalanine or tryptophan. Each record gives: CDR3 DNA, CDR3 protein, V gene, D gene, J gene, clone size. A D gene is named only where the DNA matches it firmly. Rows give clone size only sometimes, using once, few, many, or a class for an expanded clone.

TGTGCCAGCAGCTTGGTACGGTACGAGCAGTACTTC	CASSLVRYEQYF	TRBV5-8	-	TRBJ2-7	-
TGCGCCAGCAGCTTGGGCGCGGACAGGGTGGCCGAGCAGTACTTC	CASSLGADRVAEQYF	TRBV5-1	TRBD1	TRBJ2-7	-
TGTGCCAGCAGGGGAGGACAGGGCTCAGATACGCAGTATTTT	CASRGGQGSDTQYF	TRBV2	TRBD1	TRBJ2-3	-
TGTGCCAGCAGCCCCGGACTAGCGGGATACAATGAGCAGTTCTTC	CASSPGLAGYNEQFF	TRBV11-3	TRBD2	TRBJ2-1	-
TGTGCCAGCAGCCGACGGACTAGCGGGAGATCAGGGATTCAGTACTTC	CASSRRTSGRSGIQYF	TRBV5-6	TRBD2	TRBJ2-4	-
TGTGCCAGCAGAGGACCTAGGGACAGGGGGAGTAGGGAGACCCAGTACTTC	CASRGPRDRGSRETQYF	TRBV28	TRBD1	TRBJ2-5	-
TGCAGCGTTGCTCAAGAGCGGGAGAATGAGCAGTTCTTC	CSVAQERENEQFF	TRBV29-1	TRBD2	TRBJ2-1	-
TGCGCCAGCAGCCAAAATATAGGACAGCAGCATGAAGCTTTCTTT	CASSQNIGQQHEAFF	TRBV4-3	-	TRBJ1-1	-
TGTGCCAGCAGCTTGGGTGGAGGGAACTATGGCTACACCTTC	CASSLGGGNYGYTF	TRBV5-6	-	TRBJ1-2	-
TGTGCCTGGAGCGCGGACAGGGGCTACTACGAGCAGTACTTC	CAWSADRGYYEQYF	TRBV30	TRBD1	TRBJ2-7	-
TGCGCCAGCAGCTCTCGGGACAGGGGAATAGTAAATGAGCAGTTCTTC	CASSSRDRGIVNEQFF	TRBV5-1	TRBD1	TRBJ2-1	once
TGTGCCAGCAGTGACAGGGGCAACTATGGCTACACCTTC	CASSDRGNYGYTF	TRBV2	-	TRBJ1-2	-
TGTGCCTGGAGTGTACGGGGAGGCAGGAACACTGAAGCTTTCTTT	CAWSVRGGRNTEAFF	TRBV30	-	TRBJ1-1	-
TGTGCCAGCGGGACTATACCCCAAGAGACCCAGTACTTC	CASGTIPQETQYF	TRBV6-5	TRBD2	TRBJ2-5	-
TGCGCCAGCAGCGACGACTCCAGGGGGCGCGGGAATCAGCCCCAGCATTTT	CASSDDSRGRGNQPQHF	TRBV4-1	TRBD1	TRBJ1-5	-
TGTGCCAGCAGCTTATCGGGGGGCGTTGACTATGGCTACACCTTC	CASSLSGGVDYGYTF	TRBV7-3	-	TRBJ1-2	-
TGTGCCAGTAGTCCTGGGACAGTGGGCTACGAGCAGTACTTC	CASSPGTVGYEQYF	TRBV19	TRBD1	TRBJ2-7	-
TGTGCCAGTAGATCAAACACAGATACGCAGTATTTT	CASRSNTDTQYF	TRBV19	-	TRBJ2-3	-
TGTGCCAGCAGCTCAACTAGCGTAAGCACAGATACGCAGTATTTT	CASSSTSVSTDTQYF	TRBV7-2	TRBD2	TRBJ2-3	-
TGTGCCAGCAGCTTAGAGCAGGGGAACACCGGGGAGCTGTTTTTT	CASSLEQGNTGELFF	TRBV7-9	-	TRBJ2-2	-
TGTGCCAGCAGCTTAGAAGTCGGGGGATGGGCTAAAGAGACCCAGTACTTC	CASSLEVGGWAKETQYF	TRBV7-8	-	TRBJ2-5	-
TGTGCCAGCAGCTCTAGCCCTAGCTCCTACAATGAGCAGTTCTTC	CASSSSPSSYNEQFF	TRBV7-3	-	TRBJ2-1	-
TGTGCCAGCAGCTACCAGGGAGGAGGAAACACCATATATTTT	CASSYQGGGNTIYF	TRBV7-2	-	TRBJ1-3	-
TGTGCCAGCAGCTTCCTGGGGGACAGCTCCTACGAGCAGTACTTC	CASSFLGDSSYEQYF	TRBV7-2	TRBD1	TRBJ2-7	-
TGTGCCAGCAGCCTTCGGAGTAGCGAAACCTACAATGAGCAGTTCTTC	CASSLRSSETYNEQFF	TRBV5-6	-	TRBJ2-1	-
TGTGCCAGCAGCTTAGGTGGAACAGGGAACACAGATACGCAGTATTTT	CASSLGGTGNTDTQYF	TRBV11-2	-	TRBJ2-3	-
TGCGCCAGCAGTGAGAGCGCGGGGGGGGAGGAGACCCAGTACTTC	CASSESAGGEETQYF	TRBV10-1	TRBD2	TRBJ2-5	-
TGTGCCTGGAAAGGAGGCTTGGGTGCGGGAGATACCGGGGAGCTGTTTTTT	CAWKGGLGAGDTGELFF	TRBV30	TRBD2	TRBJ2-2	-
TGTGCCAGCAGCTTATCCGGGGACTATCTCTACGAGCAGTACTTC	CASSLSGDYLYEQYF	TRBV7-2	TRBD2	TRBJ2-7	-
TGTGCCAGCAGTGCACAGGGGTCTTGGCAGCCCCAGCATTTT	CASSAQGSWQPQHF	TRBV2	TRBD1	TRBJ1-5	once
TGTGCCAGCAGCGCACTGGAGACCCAGTACTTC	CASSALETQYF	TRBV5-5	-	TRBJ2-5	-
TGTGCCAGCGGGGAGTGGGGGGCCAACGTCCTGACTTTC	CASGEWGANVLTF	TRBV11-2	-	TRBJ2-6	-
TGCGCCAGCAGCCTGGGTTCGACCTCCCGGGACAATGAGCAGTTCTTC	CASSLGSTSRDNEQFF	TRBV5-1	-	TRBJ2-1	once
TGTGCCAGCAGCTTAGCGGGGGGGGCCGGCACAGATACGCAGTATTTT	CASSLAGGAGTDTQYF	TRBV7-8	-	TRBJ2-3	-
TGTGCCAGCAGCTGGGACAGTTATGGCTACACCTTC	CASSWDSYGYTF	TRBV7-2	TRBD1	TRBJ1-2	-
TGTGCCAGCAGCGCTGGGCCCTGGCAGGAGACCCAGTACTTC	CASSAGPWQETQYF	TRBV9	-	TRBJ2-5	-
TGTGCCAGCAGCGTTCCAGGCTCCTACGAGCAGTACTTC	CASSVPGSYEQYF	TRBV7-2	-	TRBJ2-7	-
TGTGCCAGTAGTACGGGACAGGGTAATGAAAAACTGTTTTTT	CASSTGQGNEKLFF	TRBV19	TRBD1	TRBJ1-4	once
TGTGCCAGCTCCCCTGCTCGGGGACAGGGTGAAGTCCACTATGGCTACACCTTC	CASSPARGQGEVHYGYTF	TRBV18	TRBD1	TRBJ1-2	-
TGTGCCAGCATCGACGGGGGACTAGGTACTGAAGCTTTCTTT	CASIDGGLGTEAFF	TRBV28	-	TRBJ1-1	-
TGTGCCAGTAGCTCAGGGTTTGTGGGCTACACCTTC	CASSSGFVGYTF	TRBV19	-	TRBJ1-2	-
TGCGCCAGCAGCCAAGGTAGACAGGGAGGCTCTGGAAACACCATATATTTT	CASSQGRQGGSGNTIYF	TRBV4-1	TRBD1	TRBJ1-3	-
TGTGCCAGTAGGGACCGCAGGGGACCTGCTGGAAACACCATATATTTT	CASRDRRGPAGNTIYF	TRBV19	-	TRBJ1-3	once
TGTGCCATCAGGGGACACCTGAACACTGAAGCTTTCTTT	CAIRGHLNTEAFF	TRBV10-3	-	TRBJ1-1	-
TGTGCCAGCAGCGTAGTGACGGGGTGGACCCAGTACTTC	CASSVVTGWTQYF	TRBV9	-	TRBJ2-5	-
TGTGCCAGCAGTCTTAATCCCGGGACAGGGGGAAACACCATATATTTT	CASSLNPGTGGNTIYF	TRBV6-6	TRBD1	TRBJ1-3	-
TGTGCCAGCAGCCTAAGTGGGGGGGACTACGAGCAGTACTTC	CASSLSGGDYEQYF	TRBV11-3	TRBD2	TRBJ2-7	-
TGCGCCAGCAGCTTGGCCGCGGCTGGGGCCAACGTCCTGACTTTC	CASSLAAAGANVLTF	TRBV5-1	-	TRBJ2-6	-
TGTGCCAGCTTGGGACATCAGAACACTGAAGCTTTCTTT	CASLGHQNTEAFF	TRBV7-9	-	TRBJ1-1	-
TGTGCCAGCAGTTTCGATCGGTGGGAGAGCGGTCGACCACCCATTCCCTACGAGCAGTACTTC	CASSFDRWESGRPPIPYEQYF	TRBV28	-	TRBJ2-7	-
TGTGCCAGCAGCCCCCGGACTAGCGGGGGGATGAATGAGCAGTTCTTC	CASSPRTSGGMNEQFF	TRBV7-9	TRBD2	TRBJ2-1	-
TGCGCCAGCCAGACTAGCGGAAGCTCCTACGAGCAGTACTTC	CASQTSGSSYEQYF	TRBV10-2	TRBD2	TRBJ2-7	once
TGTGCCAGCAGCCAAGTGGCGACAGGAGCTAACTATGGCTACACCTTC	CASSQVATGANYGYTF	TRBV4-2	-	TRBJ1-2	-